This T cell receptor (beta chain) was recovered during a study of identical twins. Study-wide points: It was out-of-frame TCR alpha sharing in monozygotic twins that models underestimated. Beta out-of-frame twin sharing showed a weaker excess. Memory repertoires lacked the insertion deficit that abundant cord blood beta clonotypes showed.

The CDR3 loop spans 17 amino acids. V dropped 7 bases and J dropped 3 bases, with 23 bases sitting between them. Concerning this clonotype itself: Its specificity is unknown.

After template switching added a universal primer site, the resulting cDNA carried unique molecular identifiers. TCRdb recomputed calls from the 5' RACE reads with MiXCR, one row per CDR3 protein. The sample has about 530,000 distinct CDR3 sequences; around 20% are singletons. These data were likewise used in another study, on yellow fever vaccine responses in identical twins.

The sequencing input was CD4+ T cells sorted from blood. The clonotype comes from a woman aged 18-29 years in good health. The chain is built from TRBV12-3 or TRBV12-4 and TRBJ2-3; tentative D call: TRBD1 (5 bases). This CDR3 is CASTQSQGWQSTDTQYF. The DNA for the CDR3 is TGTGCCAGCACCCAGTCGCAGGGATGGCAGTCGACAGATACGCAGTATTTT.